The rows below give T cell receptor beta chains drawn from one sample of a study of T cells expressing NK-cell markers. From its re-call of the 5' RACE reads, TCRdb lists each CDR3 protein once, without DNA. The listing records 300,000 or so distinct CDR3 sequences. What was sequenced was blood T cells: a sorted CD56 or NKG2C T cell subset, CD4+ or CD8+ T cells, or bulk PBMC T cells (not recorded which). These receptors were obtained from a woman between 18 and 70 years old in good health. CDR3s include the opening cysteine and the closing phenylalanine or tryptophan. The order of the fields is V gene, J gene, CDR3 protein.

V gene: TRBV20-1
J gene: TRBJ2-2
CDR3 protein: CSPSGLAGELFF

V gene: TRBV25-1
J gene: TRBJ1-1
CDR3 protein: CASSAPGTAAGLNTDAFF

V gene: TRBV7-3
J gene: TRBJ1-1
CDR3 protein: CASSFRKRTEAFF

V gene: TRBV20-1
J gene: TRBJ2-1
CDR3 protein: CRPGQGDNEQFF

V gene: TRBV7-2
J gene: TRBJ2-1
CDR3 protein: CASSLRRDRGRNEQFF

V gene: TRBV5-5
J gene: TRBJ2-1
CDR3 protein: CASSPAPNSYNEQFF

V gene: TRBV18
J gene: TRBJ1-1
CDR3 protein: CASSPATHQDTEAFF

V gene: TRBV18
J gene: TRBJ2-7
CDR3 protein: CASSPGTSGRDEQYF

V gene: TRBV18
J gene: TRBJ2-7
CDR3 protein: CASSPLEGAEQYF

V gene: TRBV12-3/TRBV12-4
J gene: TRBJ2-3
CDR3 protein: CASRQAGGLTDTQYF

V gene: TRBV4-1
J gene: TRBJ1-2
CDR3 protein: CASSQPPQGRINYGYTF

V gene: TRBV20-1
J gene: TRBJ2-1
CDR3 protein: CSARQQGNSYNEQFF

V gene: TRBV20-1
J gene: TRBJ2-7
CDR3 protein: CSAGTSGISSYEQYF

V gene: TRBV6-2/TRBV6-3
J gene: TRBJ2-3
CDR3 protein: CASRPSGGPKDTQYF

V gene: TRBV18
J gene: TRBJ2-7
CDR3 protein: CASSPLETSYEQYF

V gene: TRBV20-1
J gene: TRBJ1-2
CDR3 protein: CSAATASNGYTF

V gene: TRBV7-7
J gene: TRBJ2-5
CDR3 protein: CASSTLGTSGQETQYF

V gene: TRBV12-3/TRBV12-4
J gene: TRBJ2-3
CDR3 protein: CASRLELGGHSTDTQYF

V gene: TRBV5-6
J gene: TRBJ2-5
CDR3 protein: CASSFVGRELETQYF